The 9 T cell receptor beta chains reported below all come from one sample, sequenced in a study of blood T cell repertoires in COVID-19. Clones were read by immunoSEQ multiplex PCR, and TCRdb kept only the in-frame ones, dropping some. Among roughly 70,000 clones, about 86% were seen once, and the ten largest hold around 6%. What was sequenced was peripheral blood. The receptors shown here come from a man older than 75 with COVID-19, enrolled during active disease.

V gene TRBV4-1 combines with J gene TRBJ2-2, with TRBD2 identical over 11 bases. The J segment lost 4 bases and the V segment lost 4 bases, leaving 5 bases of the junction unmatched. CDR3 length: 16 residues. The germline V gene encodes CDR1 MGHRA and CDR2 YSYEKL. The CDR3: CASSLLAGGSTGELFF. The CDR3 DNA sequence: TGCGCCAGCAGCCTTCTAGCGGGGGGAAGCACCGGGGAGCTGTTTTTT.

This chain connects TRBV10-2 to TRBJ1-3, with a possible D match to TRBD1 (5 bases). V lost 5 bases and J 1 base, leaving 12 bases between the germline ends. The germline V gene has CDR1 WSHSY and CDR2 SAAADI. The CDR3 sequence is 15 residues long. Written as DNA, the CDR3 is TGCGCCAGCAGTCGGGGGTCGGGGTCTGGAAACACCATATATTTT. Its protein product is CASSRGSGSGNTIYF.

This chain links TRBV19 with TRBJ1-2; TRBD1 might be the D (6 bases). Germline V gene data show CDR1 as LNHDA and CDR2 as SQIVND (reference sequence). The CDR3 has 15 residues. The V end lost 2 bases, the J end lost 5 bases, and 15 bases lay between the germline ends. In DNA form, the CDR3 reads TGTGCCAGTAGTATATCCAGGGGCCGCAGTTATGGCTACACCTTC. Its translation is CASSISRGRSYGYTF.

The chain carries TRBV6-5 and TRBJ1-4; 10 nucleotides align to TRBD1. The CDR3 extends over 14 amino acids. V lost 6 bases, J lost 8 bases, and 6 bases stayed unmatched. Germline CDR1 reads MNHEY; CDR2 reads SVGAGI. The CDR3 bases are TGTGCCAGCAGACGACAGGGGGCCGGGGAAAAACTGTTTTTT. Protein product: CASRRQGAGEKLFF.

The chain couples TRBV6-5 to TRBJ1-3, with D unresolved. The CDR3 covers 12 residues. Germline V gene data show CDR1 as MNHEY and CDR2 as SVGAGI. Between the trimmed V and J ends, which lost 6 bases and 4 bases, there was a span of 7 bases. The CDR3: CASSAQGNTIYF. The CDR3 DNA reads TGTGCCAGCAGCGCACAAGGAAACACCATATATTTT.

The chain carries TRBV12-5 and TRBJ1-1, with D unclear. The CDR3 sequence is 14 residues long. Trimming stripped 4 bases from V and 2 bases from J, with 11 bases between. Per the germline V gene, CDR1 is LGHNT and CDR2 is FRNRAP. CDR3 sequence (DNA): TGTGCTAGTGGTTCCTTACAGACAAACACTGAAGCTTTCTTT. This encodes CASGSLQTNTEAFF.

This chain links TRBV7-8 with TRBJ1-2, with D maybe TRBD1 (5 bases). V gave up 4 bases and J gave up 8 bases, with 14 bases separating them. CDR1 and CDR2 (germline): SGHVS, FQNEAQ. This CDR3 is 13 amino acids long. The CDR3 sequence is CASSSTVSRGYTF. CDR3 DNA sequence: TGTGCCAGCAGCTCGACAGTTAGTAGGGGCTACACCTTC.

This chain joins TRBV7-9 and TRBJ1-6; 8 bases agree with TRBD1. The CDR3 spans 19 residues. With V trimmed by 5 bases and J by 2 bases, 14 bases remained unmatched. Germline V gives CDR1 SEHNR, CDR2 FQNEAQ (reference sequence). CDR3 loop: CASSPLSDRGDAYNSPLHF. DNA of the CDR3: TGTGCCAGCAGCCCCTTATCCGACAGGGGCGACGCCTATAATTCACCCCTCCACTTT.

The genes are TRBV18 and TRBJ1-3; D is undetermined. The germline gives CDR1 KGHSH, CDR2 LQKENI. This CDR3 contains 14 residues. V was clipped by 2 bases and J by 0 bases, with 5 bases between them. CDR3: CASSPVGSGNTIYF. CDR3 in DNA: TGTGCCAGCTCACCAGTCGGCTCTGGAAACACCATATATTTT.